This passage covers 23 T cell receptor beta chains from one sample sequenced in a study of cytomegalovirus exposure and HLA in healthy donors. Vbeta (60) and Jbeta (13) primers were used in the PCR. The protocol was immunoSEQ multiplex PCR, while the TCRdb copy is restricted to in-frame clones and leaves out a portion. The sample includes some 140,000 clones, around 73% of them seen just once. Sequencing used PBMCs. Source of these receptors: a woman aged 40 to 49 in good health and CMV-seronegative.

This clone was detected only a few times. The J gene is TRBJ1-1, the V gene TRBV2; TRBD1 matches at 10 bases. The CDR3 length is 13 residues. V shed 3 bases, J shed 12 bases, and the junction held 7 bases outside the gene matches. Germline V gene sequence: CDR1 SNHLY, CDR2 FYNNEI. Written as DNA, the CDR3 is TGTGCCAGCAGTGAGCAGGGACAGGGGAGAACTTTCTTT. This encodes CASSEQGQGRTFF. Using reference TRBV2 and TRBJ1-1 for the parts outside the CDR3, the full variable domain is EPEVTQTPSHQVTQMGQEVILRCVPISNHLYFYWYRQILGQKVEFLVSFYNNEISEKSEIFDDQFSVERPDGSNFTLKIRSTKLEDSAMYFCASSEQGQGRTFFGQGTRLTVV.

The chain uses TRBV6-6 and TRBJ1-4; no clear D. Germline CDR1 and CDR2: MNHNY and SVGAGI (reference sequence). Trimming pared 2 bases from V and 8 bases from J, leaving 12 bases between. CDR3 length: 14 residues. CDR3 sequence (DNA): TGTGCCAGCAGTTACCCGCCCGAGGGCGAAAAACTGTTTTTT. It translates to CASSYPPEGEKLFF.

The rearrangement uses TRBV2 and TRBJ2-7, with 7 bases aligning to TRBD1. Germline trimming cut 3 bases from V and 4 bases from J; bases unmatched to any gene: 6. The germline gives CDR1 SNHLY, CDR2 FYNNEI. The CDR3 contains 14 residues. The chain's CDR3 is CASSDQGDGYEQYF. The CDR3 DNA reads TGTGCCAGCAGTGATCAGGGGGACGGGTACGAGCAGTACTTC.

The CDR3 DNA reads as TGTGCCAGCAGTCCGGTAACAGGGGGAGGCTATGGCTACACCTTC. This codes for CASSPVTGGGYGYTF. V gene TRBV28 combines with J gene TRBJ1-2; 8 bases line up with TRBD1. The V gene's germline CDR1 is MDHEN and CDR2 SYDVKM. The CDR3 is 15 residues long. The trim removed 5 bases at V and 4 bases at J, leaving 9 bases unmatched.

The chain combines TRBV6-5 with TRBJ1-5; 7 nucleotides line up with TRBD1. With 6 bases clipped from V and 3 bases from J, the junction kept 5 bases outside the gene matches. Germline CDR1 MNHEY, CDR2 SVGAGI. This CDR3 has 14 residues. Here the CDR3 reads CASRPGQNNQPQHF. The CDR3 coding sequence is TGTGCCAGCAGGCCGGGACAGAACAATCAGCCCCAGCATTTT.

This chain uses TRBV11-2 with TRBJ1-2; D not resolved. Germline V gene data show CDR1 as SGHAT and CDR2 as FQNNGV. The CDR3 covers 17 residues. V lost 1 base, J lost 3 bases, and 18 bases lay in between. CDR3 DNA: TGTGCCAGCAGCTTAGGCCCCCGTGGCAGCGATTACTATGGCTACACCTTC. Translated: CASSLGPRGSDYYGYTF. The full variable domain, completed using reference TRBV11-2 and TRBJ1-2, is EAGVAQSPRYKIIEKRQSVAFWCNPISGHATLYWYQQILGQGPKLLIQFQNNGVVDDSQLPKDRFSAERLKGVDSTLKIQPAKLEDSAVYLCASSLGPRGSDYYGYTFGSGTRLTVV.

The table lists this clone with a few counts. The chain employs TRBV4-1 and TRBJ1-5; unclear D gene. This CDR3 region has 13 residues. Trimming left V 4 bases short and J 4 bases short, with 8 bases between. Germline-derived CDR1 and CDR2 are MGHRA and YSYEKL. CDR3 DNA: TGCGCCAGCAGCCCGCTCCTAAATCAGCCCCAGCATTTT. It yields the protein CASSPLLNQPQHF.

As for this clone: This specimen includes other DNA sequences encoding the same CDR3. The chain uses TRBV4-3 and TRBJ2-3, with 10 positions matching TRBD2. The V and J ends lost 3 bases and 3 bases, in that order; junction bases with no gene match: 3. CDR3 size: 15 residues. Germline V gene sequence: CDR1 LGHNA, CDR2 YSLEER. CDR3 sequence reads: CASSHGLAVTDTQYF. DNA of the CDR3: TGCGCCAGCAGCCACGGACTAGCGGTGACAGATACGCAGTATTTT.

The chain joins TRBV7-3 to TRBJ2-1; weak D call: TRBD1 (6 bases). The length of the CDR3 is 13 residues. Trimming took 3 bases from V and 8 from J, leaving 11 bases between them. The germline gives CDR1 SGHTA, CDR2 FQGTGA. The CDR3 loop is CASSFTGKDEQFF. The CDR3 bases are TGTGCCAGCAGCTTCACAGGGAAGGATGAGCAGTTCTTC.

This clone was seen only once. Here the CDR3 reads CASSPGGNNYGYTF. In nucleotides, the CDR3 is TGTGCCAGCAGCCCTGGAGGGAATAACTATGGCTACACCTTC. The chain carries TRBV5-5 and TRBJ1-2; D uncertain. The length of the CDR3 is 14 residues. V lost 4 bases and J lost 1, with 11 bases in between. Germline assignment: CDR1 SGHKS and CDR2 YYEKEE (reference sequence).

The chain carries TRBV13 and TRBJ2-7; TRBD1 might be the D (6 bases). CDR3 size: 14 residues. V was trimmed by 4 bases and J by 2 bases, leaving 12 bases between them. Germline assignment: CDR1 PRHDT and CDR2 FYEKMQ (reference sequence). The CDR3 spells CASSSLQGTYEQYF. CDR3 nucleotide sequence: TGTGCCAGCAGCTCGTTACAGGGTACCTACGAGCAGTACTTC.

This chain uses TRBV12-5 with TRBJ2-1, with D perhaps TRBD2 (6 bases). The V end was cut by 2 bases, the J end by 8 bases, with 10 bases between. The CDR3 is 13 amino acids. The germline V gene encodes CDR1 LGHNT and CDR2 FRNRAP. This CDR3 reads CASGLTTRDEQFF. The CDR3 DNA reads TGTGCTAGTGGTTTGACGACTAGGGATGAGCAGTTCTTC.

V usage is TRBV7-9 and J usage is TRBJ2-3; D possibly corresponds to TRBD2 (6 bases). The V end was cut by 6 bases, the J end by 5 bases, with 12 bases between. Germline values: CDR1 SEHNR, CDR2 FQNEAQ (reference sequence). CDR3 length: 13 residues. CDR3 residues: CASRTSEKDTQYF. CDR3 DNA: TGTGCCAGCAGGACTAGTGAGAAAGATACGCAGTATTTT.

This clone was detected only a few times. The gene calls are TRBV6-5 and TRBJ2-1, with TRBD1 matching over 7 bases. In germline, CDR1 is MNHEY, CDR2 SVGAGI. This CDR3 is 14 amino acids long. The J segment lost 4 bases and the V segment lost 7 bases, leaving 7 bases of the junction unmatched. The CDR3 bases are TGTGCCAGCAACATAGGGACAGCTTACAATGAGCAGTTCTTC. It yields the protein CASNIGTAYNEQFF.

This clone was counted once. The DNA of the CDR3 is TGTGCCGACAGACAGAATAATTCACCCCTCCACTTT. It codes for CADRQNNSPLHF. The chain employs TRBV7-8 and TRBJ1-6; TRBD1 is a possible D gene (5 bases). CDR3 length equals 12 residues. Looked up from germline, CDR1 is SGHVS and CDR2 is FQNEAQ. V lost 11 bases and J 5 bases, leaving 10 bases between the germline ends.

The rearrangement links TRBV6-6 to TRBJ1-2, with 8 bases lining up with TRBD1. The CDR3 covers 15 residues. CDR1 and CDR2 from the germline V gene are MNHNY and SVGAGI (reference sequence). J gave up 2 bases and V 6 bases, and 8 bases lay outside the gene matches. CDR3: CASSRGRGRNYGYTF. DNA for the CDR3: TGTGCCAGCAGCCGAGGCAGGGGGCGCAACTATGGCTACACCTTC.

The rearrangement uses TRBV4-2 and TRBJ2-2; D not resolved. V shed 0 bases and J shed 6 bases, with 8 bases lying between them. The CDR3 runs 14 residues. Germline loops: CDR1 LGHNA, CDR2 YNFKEQ. The CDR3 coding sequence is TGTGCCAGCAGCCAAGATTACCGGTCCGGGGAGCTGTTTTTT. This sequence encodes CASSQDYRSGELFF.

The J gene is TRBJ2-4, the V gene TRBV13, with D possibly TRBD2 on 6 matching bases. Germline lookup yields CDR1 PRHDT and CDR2 FYEKMQ (reference sequence). V lost 0 bases and J lost 3, with 18 bases in between. The CDR3 consists of 18 residues. The CDR3 DNA follows: TGTGCCAGCAGCTTAGGACGCGTAGCGGATGTAGGCAAAAACATTCAGTACTTC. Translation gives CASSLGRVADVGKNIQYF. The full variable domain, rest sourced from reference TRBV13 and TRBJ2-4, is AAGVIQSPRHLIKEKRETATLKCYPIPRHDTVYWYQQGPGQDPQFLISFYEKMQSDKGSIPDRFSAQQFSDYHSELNMSSLELGDSALYFCASSLGRVADVGKNIQYFGAGTRLSVL.

This chain uses TRBV28 with TRBJ1-2, with TRBD1 as a possible D gene (6 bases). Germline CDR1 is MDHEN and CDR2 is SYDVKM. The V gene lost 5 bases and the J gene lost 6 bases, with 13 bases spanning the gap. This CDR3 region has 13 residues. CDR3 residues: CASSNGAGDGYTF. Here the CDR3 DNA reads TGTGCCAGCAGTAACGGCGCAGGGGATGGCTACACCTTC.

V and J are TRBV7-9 and TRBJ2-5; 8 bases are shared with TRBD1. Trimming cost V 5 bases and J 1 base; bases outside gene matches: 6. The CDR3 is 15 amino acids. CDR1 and CDR2 (germline): SEHNR, FQNEAQ (reference sequence). The CDR3 DNA reads as TGTGCCAGCAGCACGGACAGGGACATCCAAGAGACCCAGTACTTC. Its translation is CASSTDRDIQETQYF. Filled out from reference TRBV7-9 and TRBJ2-5, the complete variable domain reads DTGVSQNPRHKITKRGQNVTFRCDPISEHNRLYWYRQTLGQGPEFLTYFQNEAQLEKSRLLSDRFSAERPKGSFSTLEIQRTEQGDSAMYLCASSTDRDIQETQYFGPGTRLLVL.

The genes are TRBV28 and TRBJ2-5; weak D call: TRBD2 (6 bases). Germline CDR1 is MDHEN and CDR2 is SYDVKM. This CDR3 region has 15 residues. V dropped 2 bases and J dropped 4 bases, with 14 bases sitting between them. CDR3 amino acids: CASSLPQTSLETQYF. Here the CDR3 DNA reads TGTGCCAGCAGTTTACCCCAGACTAGTTTAGAGACCCAGTACTTC.

The chain couples TRBV28 to TRBJ2-7, with 13 bases fitting TRBD2. The CDR3 covers 13 residues. Germline CDR1 and CDR2: MDHEN and SYDVKM. With V trimmed by 4 bases and J by 9 bases, 3 bases remained unmatched. The CDR3 sequence is CASSSGLAGMQYV. The CDR3 DNA follows: TGTGCCAGCAGTTCGGGACTAGCGGGGATGCAGTACGTC.

Only a few counts were recorded for this clone. The V and J genes are TRBV6-1 and TRBJ1-1, with 7 bases aligning to TRBD1. V shed 5 bases and J 1 base; nucleotides not matched to a gene: 7. CDR1 is MNHNS, CDR2 SASEGT, per germline. CDR3 length equals 15 residues. In nucleotides, the CDR3 is TGTGCCAGCAGTCTAACAGGGGATCAGAACACTGAAGCTTTCTTT. Translating it yields CASSLTGDQNTEAFF.